The 23 T cell receptor beta chains in this list originate from one sample, sequenced in a study of blood T cell repertoires in COVID-19. Repertoires were generated with immunoSEQ multiplex PCR, while TCRdb's copy carries only in-frame clones and drops some. The sample consists of 150,000 to 200,000 clones, about 80% of them appearing once. Sequencing input: peripheral blood. Receptors were obtained from a man aged 55 to 69 with acute or convalescent COVID-19.

V is TRBV19 and J is TRBJ1-2; D is perhaps TRBD1 (5 bases). The CDR3 is 15 amino acids. Germline-derived CDR1 and CDR2 are LNHDA and SQIVND (reference sequence). Between the trimmed V and J ends, which lost 10 bases and 4 bases, there was a span of 22 bases. Here the CDR3 reads CATSRGVTSIYGYTF. The CDR3 DNA follows: TGTGCCACCTCACGGGGGGTCACCTCGATCTATGGCTACACCTTC.

The chain uses TRBV10-3 and TRBJ2-3, with 7 bases identical to TRBD2. The CDR3 is 17 amino acids. J gave up 0 bases and V 5 bases, and 11 bases lay outside the gene matches. Germline V lookup: CDR1 ENHRY, CDR2 SYGVKD. The chain's CDR3 is CAISYWSERGSTDTQYF. CDR3 coding DNA: TGTGCCATCAGTTATTGGTCGGAGCGGGGAAGCACAGATACGCAGTATTTT.

V gene TRBV24-1 combines with J gene TRBJ2-3; TRBD2 is a possible D gene (6 bases). Per the germline V gene, CDR1 is KGHDR and CDR2 is SFDVKD. V shed 5 bases and J shed 4 bases, with 21 bases lying between them. The CDR3 totals 17 residues. The CDR3 DNA reads TGTGCCACCAGTGCCCTACCCGGGGGTAAGAGCGCAGATACGCAGTATTTT. This gives the protein CATSALPGGKSADTQYF.

This clone was recorded once. The chain employs TRBV6-5 and TRBJ2-5; D gene unclear. Germline V gene data show CDR1 as MNHEY and CDR2 as SVGAGI. CDR3 length: 14 residues. The germline V and J ends were trimmed by 0 bases and 3 bases, with 8 bases remaining between them. The CDR3 DNA reads as TGTGCCAGCAGTTACTCCGGCGGAAAAGAGACCCAGTACTTC. Its protein product is CASSYSGGKETQYF.

This chain joins TRBV19 and TRBJ1-4; D is ambiguous. Germline CDR1 reads LNHDA; CDR2 reads SQIVND (reference sequence). V was cut by 4 bases and J by 5 bases, with 11 bases left in between. This CDR3 comprises 14 residues. This CDR3 is CASSTSYPNEKLFF. The CDR3 nucleotides read TGTGCCAGTAGTACATCCTACCCAAATGAAAAACTGTTTTTT. The full variable domain, with the rest looked up from reference TRBV19 and TRBJ1-4, is DGGITQSPKYLFRKEGQNVTLSCEQNLNHDAMYWYRQDPGQGLRLIYYSQIVNDFQKGDIAEGYSVSREKKESFPLTVTSAQKNPTAFYLCASSTSYPNEKLFFGSGTQLSVL.

This clone was seen only once. V is TRBV6-5 and J is TRBJ2-7; D may be TRBD1 (6 bases). The CDR3 is made up of 15 amino acids. Germline CDR1 and CDR2: MNHEY and SVGAGI. V was clipped by 1 base and J by 4 bases, with 14 bases between them. The CDR3 reads CASSYYRDRRYEQYF. DNA for the CDR3: TGTGCCAGCAGTTACTACAGAGACAGGCGATACGAGCAGTACTTC.

V and J are TRBV4-1 and TRBJ2-6, with 10 nucleotides matching TRBD2. Germline CDR1 reads MGHRA; CDR2 reads YSYEKL. After removal of 2 bases from V and 0 bases from J, the junction contained 1 base not matched to a gene. The CDR3 contains 17 residues. CDR3 in amino acids: CASSQLAGDSGANVLTF. The CDR3 region has the DNA TGCGCCAGCAGCCAACTAGCGGGAGACTCTGGGGCCAACGTCCTGACTTTC.

The rearrangement links TRBV7-3 to TRBJ1-6; no firm D call. CDR1 is SGHTA, CDR2 FQGTGA, per germline. The germline V and J ends were trimmed by 0 bases and 8 bases, with 17 bases remaining between them. The CDR3 totals 17 residues. CDR3 residues: CASSLTPPGEGYSPLHF. CDR3 bases: TGTGCCAGCAGCTTAACCCCACCCGGTGAGGGTTATTCACCCCTCCACTTT.

This clone was seen once. This chain joins TRBV18 and TRBJ1-1, with D tentatively TRBD1 (5 bases). CDR3 length equals 18 residues. V was pared by 6 bases and J by 4 bases, with 27 bases between. Germline lookup yields CDR1 KGHSH and CDR2 LQKENI. The CDR3 sequence: CASSPLQTRGILSTEAFF. CDR3 nucleotide sequence: TGTGCCAGCTCTCCGCTTCAGACAAGGGGAATTTTAAGCACTGAAGCTTTCTTT.

The V and J genes are TRBV6-6 and TRBJ1-5; perhaps TRBD1 as D (6 bases). The CDR3 loop spans 16 amino acids. Per the germline V gene, CDR1 is MNHNY and CDR2 is SVGAGI (reference sequence). V lost 6 bases, J lost 7 bases, and 22 bases lay in between. CDR3 protein: CASSPRTALRSQPQHF. In nucleotides, the CDR3 is TGTGCCAGCAGCCCGAGGACAGCCTTGCGTAGCCAGCCCCAGCATTTT.

V gene TRBV20-1 combines with J gene TRBJ2-2; 10 bases fit TRBD2. With 3 bases clipped from V and 6 bases from J, the junction kept 7 bases outside the gene matches. The CDR3 totals 15 residues. In germline, CDR1 is DFQATT, CDR2 SNEGSKA (reference sequence). CDR3: CSASEGTSAAGELFF. CDR3 DNA: TGCAGTGCTAGTGAGGGGACTAGCGCCGCCGGGGAGCTGTTTTTT.

The rearrangement uses TRBV15 and TRBJ2-5; D not certain. Germline V lookup: CDR1 LNHNV, CDR2 YYDKDF (reference sequence). V shed 7 bases and J shed 2 bases, with 17 bases lying between them. CDR3 length: 15 amino acids. CDR3 amino acids: CATTAVGHSQETQYF. DNA of the CDR3: TGTGCCACCACCGCCGTGGGCCATTCTCAAGAGACCCAGTACTTC. The variable domain in full, with the rest retrieved from reference TRBV15 and TRBJ2-5, is DAMVIQNPRYQVTQFGKPVTLSCSQTLNHNVMYWYQQKSSQAPKLLFHYYDKDFNNEADTPDNFQSRRPNTSFCFLDIRSPGLGDTAMYLCATTAVGHSQETQYFGPGTRLLVL.

The chain couples TRBV7-2 to TRBJ2-1, with 8 bases identical to TRBD1. Germline V gene sequence: CDR1 SGHTA, CDR2 FQGNSA. V dropped 5 bases and J dropped 0; count of bases not matched to a gene: 6. The CDR3 totals 16 residues. CDR3 sequence: CASSTRTGSSYNEQFF. DNA for the CDR3: TGTGCCAGCAGCACCCGGACAGGGAGCTCCTACAATGAGCAGTTCTTC. The whole variable domain, filled in from reference TRBV7-2 and TRBJ2-1, reads GAGVSQSPSNKVTEKGKDVELRCDPISGHTALYWYRQSLGQGLEFLIYFQGNSAPDKSGLPSDRFSAERTGGSVSTLTIQRTQQEDSAVYLCASSTRTGSSYNEQFFGPGTRLTVL.

The chain couples TRBV4-3 to TRBJ2-1; 12 bases are a match to TRBD1. Germline trimming cut 3 bases from V and 7 bases from J; bases unmatched to any gene: 4. Germline V lookup: CDR1 LGHNA, CDR2 YSLEER. The CDR3 runs to 15 residues. The CDR3 spells CASSQGQGAWNEQFF. The CDR3 DNA is TGCGCCAGCAGCCAGGGACAGGGGGCGTGGAATGAGCAGTTCTTC.

The chain has TRBV5-1 and TRBJ2-3; the match to TRBD2 covers 7 bases. The germline CDR1 and CDR2 sequences are SGHRS and YFSETQ. J was trimmed by 0 bases and V by 2 bases; bases with no gene match: 12. The CDR3 runs 18 residues. Here the CDR3 DNA reads TGCGCCAGCAGCTTAAGAGCGGGGAGCTTCCCTAGCACAGATACGCAGTATTTT. This encodes CASSLRAGSFPSTDTQYF.

The genes are TRBV6-5 and TRBJ2-7, with D hard to call. Deletions cut 0 bases from V and 6 bases from J, with 12 bases between. CDR1 is MNHEY and CDR2 is SVGAGI in the germline V gene. This CDR3 contains 14 residues. CDR3 amino acids: CASSYSPNIPEQYF. The CDR3 DNA reads as TGTGCCAGCAGTTACTCGCCCAACATCCCCGAGCAGTACTTC.

The chain has TRBV6-6 and TRBJ2-1, with D maybe TRBD2 (5 bases). Germline V lookup: CDR1 MNHNY, CDR2 SVGAGI (reference sequence). The V gene lost 5 bases and the J gene lost 8 bases, with 13 bases spanning the gap. The CDR3 length is 13 residues. The DNA for the CDR3 is TGTGCCAGCAGTCCCGGACTTTGGGATGAGCAGTTCTTC. Amino acid sequence: CASSPGLWDEQFF.

The V gene is TRBV3-1 (or the pseudogene TRBV3-2), the J gene TRBJ1-2; D possibly corresponds to TRBD1 (5 bases). Germline CDR1 and CDR2: LGHDT and YNNKEL (reference sequence). V lost 0 bases and J lost 4, with 9 bases in between. This CDR3 comprises 14 residues. CDR3 nucleotide sequence: TGTGCCAGCAGCCAAGATCCGGGGGGCTATGGCTACACCTTC. Its protein product is CASSQDPGGYGYTF.

J is TRBJ1-2 and V is TRBV3-1 (or the pseudogene TRBV3-2); D is perhaps TRBD1 (5 bases). V was pared by 1 base and J by 4 bases, with 10 bases between. The CDR3 length is 14 residues. Germline V gives CDR1 LGHDT, CDR2 YNNKEL (reference sequence). As DNA, the CDR3 is TGTGCCAGCAGCCAAGTGGGAGGGACCTATGGCTACACCTTC. It translates to CASSQVGGTYGYTF.

J is TRBJ2-6 and V is TRBV18; maybe TRBD2 (5 bases). V was shortened by 2 bases and J by 0 bases, with 11 bases between the two germline ends. The CDR3 has 17 amino acids. CDR1 is KGHSH, CDR2 LQKENI, per germline. CDR3 sequence: CASSPRSGNSGANVLTF. For the CDR3, the DNA is TGTGCCAGCTCACCAAGGTCCGGGAACTCTGGGGCCAACGTCCTGACTTTC.

The chain uses TRBV4-3 and TRBJ1-2; D ambiguous. This CDR3 spans 15 amino acids. The V and J ends lost 0 bases and 3 bases respectively, with 11 bases between them. Per germline, CDR1 LGHNA and CDR2 YSLEER. Written as DNA, the CDR3 is TGCGCCAGCAGCCAAGATCGAAGGCTAGACTATGGCTACACCTTC. This sequence encodes CASSQDRRLDYGYTF.

V usage is TRBV2 and J usage is TRBJ2-1, with TRBD1 as a possible D gene (6 bases). The V and J ends lost 4 bases and 5 bases respectively, with 9 bases between them. This CDR3 spans 13 amino acids. Germline V gives CDR1 SNHLY, CDR2 FYNNEI. The CDR3 spells CASSVQGNNEQFF. The DNA of the CDR3 is TGTGCCAGCAGTGTTCAGGGGAACAATGAGCAGTTCTTC. Full variable domain (outside the CDR3, taken from reference TRBV2 and TRBJ2-1): EPEVTQTPSHQVTQMGQEVILRCVPISNHLYFYWYRQILGQKVEFLVSFYNNEISEKSEIFDDQFSVERPDGSNFTLKIRSTKLEDSAMYFCASSVQGNNEQFFGPGTRLTVL.

This clone was detected only a few times. V gene TRBV5-5 combines with J gene TRBJ1-6; no firm D call. The CDR3 loop spans 14 amino acids. Germline loops: CDR1 SGHKS, CDR2 YYEKEE (reference sequence). The V gene lost 4 bases and the J gene lost 7 bases, with 12 bases spanning the gap. CDR3 loop: CASSIRTENSPLHF. CDR3 nucleotide sequence: TGTGCCAGCAGCATAAGGACTGAAAATTCACCCCTCCACTTT. The variable domain in full, with the rest retrieved from reference TRBV5-5 and TRBJ1-6, is DAGVTQSPTHLIKTRGQQVTLRCSPISGHKSVSWYQQVLGQGPQFIFQYYEKEERGRGNFPDRFSARQFPNYSSELNVNALLLGDSALYLCASSIRTENSPLHFGNGTRLTVT.